This paragraph reports one TCR beta chain. Original analysis: Reference gene primer amplification gave estimated nucleated cell counts. Assay used: immunoSEQ multiplex PCR; TCRdb lists only in-frame clones, some missing. V, J and clone size reflect that table, while D and trimming were determined from the DNA. The table shows tens of thousands of clones, with around 91% occurring only once. These data are taken from a study of blood T cell repertoires in COVID-19. Background on the study: Donors in the United States, Italy and Spain gave samples during acute or convalescent COVID-19. In each case, the material was cDNA or gDNA derived from T cells, B-cell-depleted T cells, or PBMCs.

V lost 6 bases, J lost 0 bases, and 6 bases stayed unmatched. This CDR3 contains 18 residues. The V gene's germline CDR1 is MDHEN and CDR2 SYDVKM. This clonotype was obtained from a woman over 75 with active or convalescent COVID-19. Material: peripheral blood. The chain couples TRBV28 to TRBJ2-3; 16 bases agree with TRBD2. This CDR3 is CASRTPGLAGGSTDTQYF. Written as DNA, the CDR3 is TGTGCCAGCAGAACACCGGGACTAGCGGGAGGGAGCACAGATACGCAGTATTTT.